The 14 T cell receptor beta chains below all came from one sample that was sequenced in a study of PD-1 blockade in classical Hodgkin lymphoma. Every patient experienced relapse after autologous stem cell transplantation, and brentuximab vedotin exposure varied. Some clones are missing from TCRdb's copy, which holds only in-frame ones; the method was immunoSEQ multiplex PCR. The sample yields about 94,000 clones, 75% to 90% seen once. The starting material was peripheral blood mononuclear cells (PBMCs), obtained before the second cycle of nivolumab. The source of these receptors is a human donor with classical Hodgkin lymphoma.

V is TRBV2 and J is TRBJ2-1, with 7 bases that match TRBD2. V trimming: 6 bases; J trimming: 4 bases; junction bases outside the gene matches: 3. This CDR3 contains 13 residues. The germline V gene encodes CDR1 SNHLY and CDR2 FYNNEI. CDR3: CASRGEGYNEQFF. CDR3 in DNA: TGTGCCAGCAGGGGGGAGGGTTACAATGAGCAGTTCTTC.

J is TRBJ2-7 and V is TRBV7-2; D uncertain. The germline V and J ends were trimmed by 1 base and 2 bases, with 3 bases remaining between them. CDR3 length: 12 residues. Germline CDR1 reads SGHTA; CDR2 reads FQGNSA. The DNA for the CDR3 is TGTGCCAGCAGCTTAGGAGCCTACGAGCAGTACTTC. Amino acid sequence: CASSLGAYEQYF.

The chain recombines TRBV27 with TRBJ2-1; the match to TRBD2 covers 7 bases. Germline CDR1 is MNHEY and CDR2 is SMNVEV (reference sequence). This CDR3 comprises 12 residues. The J segment lost 5 bases and the V segment lost 10 bases, leaving 5 bases of the junction unmatched. The CDR3, as DNA: TGTGCCACCGGACTAGAGGACAATGAGCAGTTCTTC. Translating gives CATGLEDNEQFF.

The chain uses TRBV27 and TRBJ2-1, with D hard to call. From germline, CDR1 is MNHEY and CDR2 SMNVEV (reference sequence). The V end lost 5 bases, the J end lost 2 bases, and 13 bases lay between the germline ends. The CDR3 contains 15 residues. The CDR3 DNA reads TGTGCCAGCAGTACGCCAGCGCAAGCCTACAATGAGCAGTTCTTC. Protein: CASSTPAQAYNEQFF.

V gene TRBV28 combines with J gene TRBJ2-2; no clear D. With 2 bases removed from V and 5 bases from J, the gap between germline ends came to 3 bases. This CDR3 contains 12 residues. The V gene's germline CDR1 is MDHEN and CDR2 SYDVKM. The CDR3 sequence is CASSLVTGELFF. In DNA form, the CDR3 reads TGTGCCAGCAGTTTAGTAACCGGGGAGCTGTTTTTT.

This sequence joins TRBV4-1 and TRBJ2-6; weak D call: TRBD2 (7 bases). Trimming took off 4 bases at V and 2 bases at J, with 15 bases between the two ends. The V gene's germline CDR1 is MGHRA and CDR2 YSYEKL. CDR3 size: 17 residues. This CDR3 is CASSPVGGAAGANVLTF. In DNA form, the CDR3 reads TGCGCCAGCAGCCCAGTGGGGGGGGCAGCTGGGGCCAACGTCCTGACTTTC.

The chain couples TRBV5-1 to TRBJ2-3; D is perhaps TRBD1 (5 bases). Trimming stripped 1 base from V and 1 base from J, with 13 bases between. The V gene's germline CDR1 is SGHRS and CDR2 YFSETQ. This CDR3 has 16 residues. The CDR3 DNA reads as TGCGCCAGCAGCTTGAGCAGGGCTCAAGGCACAGATACGCAGTATTTT. It is translated as CASSLSRAQGTDTQYF.

This clone has only one observation. The rearrangement joins TRBV27 to TRBJ2-3; maybe TRBD1 (6 bases). CDR1 is MNHEY and CDR2 is SMNVEV in the germline V gene (reference sequence). V was trimmed by 6 bases and J by 4 bases, leaving 14 bases between them. CDR3 length: 14 amino acids. The CDR3 nucleotides read TGTGCCAGCAGGATACAACAGGGCGCAGATACGCAGTATTTT. Its translation: CASRIQQGADTQYF.

The chain couples TRBV4-2 to TRBJ1-2; D not resolved. V lost 1 base, J lost 4 bases, and 7 bases lay in between. This CDR3 contains 13 residues. Per the germline V gene, CDR1 is LGHNA and CDR2 is YNFKEQ. The CDR3 DNA follows: TGTGCCAGCAGCCAAGCACAGTCCTATGGCTACACCTTC. Its translation: CASSQAQSYGYTF.

This clone has only one observation. J is TRBJ2-4 and V is TRBV11-2, with TRBD1 matching 7 bases. Germline V gene data show CDR1 as SGHAT and CDR2 as FQNNGV. The CDR3 runs to 15 residues. The junction had 7 bases not matched to a gene; V was cut back by 5 bases and J by 3 bases. The CDR3 nucleotides are TGTGCCAGCAGCCAGACAGGGTTCGACAAAAACATTCAGTACTTC. Residues: CASSQTGFDKNIQYF.

The CDR3 loop is CASSLSNRGVLLYNEQFF. In nucleotides, the CDR3 is TGTGCCAGCAGTTTATCGAATCGGGGAGTCCTCCTTTACAATGAGCAGTTCTTC. The chain recombines TRBV28 with TRBJ2-1; D might be TRBD2 (5 bases). CDR1 is MDHEN and CDR2 is SYDVKM in the germline V gene. This CDR3 spans 18 amino acids. Trimming removed 1 base from V and 4 bases from J, with 20 bases in between.

The genes are TRBV4-1 and TRBJ2-7, with D possibly TRBD2 on 6 matching bases. This CDR3 has 16 residues. Deletions cut 4 bases from V and 4 bases from J, with 20 bases between. Germline CDR1 is MGHRA and CDR2 is YSYEKL. CDR3 DNA: TGCGCCAGCAGCCTCATTGACGGCCCCGCGGGGTACGAGCAGTACTTC. Its translation is CASSLIDGPAGYEQYF.

The genes are TRBV14 and TRBJ1-1; possibly TRBD1 for D (5 bases). This CDR3 has 13 residues. Trimming took off 10 bases at V and 5 bases at J, with 17 bases between the two ends. Germline CDR1 and CDR2: SGHDN and FVKESK. The CDR3 protein is CATRRGAGTEAFF. The CDR3 DNA is TGTGCCACCCGAAGGGGCGCGGGTACTGAAGCTTTCTTT.

This chain uses TRBV18 with TRBJ2-5, with D perhaps matching TRBD1 or TRBD2 (6 bases each). Trimming left V 0 bases short and J 5 bases short, with 13 bases between. CDR1 KGHSH and CDR2 LQKENI come from the germline V gene. The CDR3 runs 15 residues. CDR3 protein: CASSPPTGARETQYF. The CDR3 region has the DNA TGTGCCAGCTCACCACCTACGGGGGCGCGCGAGACCCAGTACTTC.